Listed below are T cell receptor beta chains from one sample, sequenced in a study of blood T cell repertoires in COVID-19. Using immunoSEQ multiplex PCR, the repertoire was profiled, and TCRdb retains in-frame clones only, with some absent. The sample yields approximately 84,000 clones, around four fifths seen once. What was sequenced was peripheral blood. Receptors were obtained from a human donor in a cohort sampled during active COVID-19. The CDR3 runs from the conserved cysteine through the conserved F or W. Fields, in order: D gene, clone size, V gene, CDR3 length, J gene, CDR3 DNA, CDR3 protein. The D gene is left open where the match is weak. Only some rows state a clone size, as once, few, many or a class for expanded clones.

>-|-|TRBV28|12|TRBJ1-2
TGTGCCAGCAGGCGAGGGGGCTATGGCTACACCTTC
CASRRGGYGYTF
>TRBD1|-|TRBV6-5|15|TRBJ1-5
TGTGCCAGCAGCCCGGACAGGGATAGCAATCAGCCCCAGCATTTT
CASSPDRDSNQPQHF
>-|-|TRBV2|14|TRBJ2-2
TGTGCCAGCACACCTGAGTTGAACACCGGGGAGCTGTTTTTT
CASTPELNTGELFF
>TRBD1|-|TRBV6-2/TRBV6-3|17|TRBJ1-1
TGTGCCAGCAGTACACTAGACAGGGGGCGCGGGGACACTGACGCTTTCTTT
CASSTLDRGRGDTDAFF
>-|-|TRBV2|14|TRBJ1-1
TGTGCCAGCAACCTGGGAGGTTATAGGACTGAAGCTTTCTTT
CASNLGGYRTEAFF
>TRBD2|-|TRBV3-1/TRBV3-2|16|TRBJ2-7
TGTGCCAGCAGCCAAGATCTAGCGGGAGGGCCCCGGGAGCAGTACTTC
CASSQDLAGGPREQYF
>-|-|TRBV6-5|13|TRBJ1-1
TGTGCCAGCAGCCGACCGGAGGGTACTGAAGCTTTCTTT
CASSRPEGTEAFF
>-|-|TRBV5-1|12|TRBJ2-7
TGCGCCAGCAGCTTGAATAGGGGAGAGCAGTACTTC
CASSLNRGEQYF
>-|-|TRBV4-2|14|TRBJ1-2
TGTGCCAGCAGCCAAGGTACAGGAAACTATGGCTACACCTTC
CASSQGTGNYGYTF
>-|-|TRBV28|21|TRBJ1-5
TGTGCCAGCAGCCTACCCTCTTTCAAGGGCCAGGGGCGGATTGGCAATCAGCCCCAGCATTTT
CASSLPSFKGQGRIGNQPQHF
>TRBD2|-|TRBV5-4|17|TRBJ2-7
TGTGCCAGCAGCCACCAGCTTTCTAGCGGGGGCCGGTACGAGCAGTACTTC
CASSHQLSSGGRYEQYF
>TRBD2|-|TRBV14|17|TRBJ2-1
TGTGCCAGCAGCCAACAGACGACTAGCGGGATCTACAATGAGCAGTTCTTC
CASSQQTTSGIYNEQFF
>-|-|TRBV5-6|15|TRBJ1-5
TGTGCCAGCAGCTTGGCAGGATATAGCAATCAGCCCCAGCATTTT
CASSLAGYSNQPQHF
>-|-|TRBV5-4|14|TRBJ1-1
TGTGCCAGCAGCTTTGGGGGGAAGGACACTGAAGCTTTCTTT
CASSFGGKDTEAFF
>-|once|TRBV5-1|14|TRBJ2-3
TGCGCCACCGATTGGAGGGGGGGAACAGATACGCAGTATTTT
CATDWRGGTDTQYF
>TRBD1|-|TRBV24-1|13|TRBJ2-7
TGTGCCACCAGTGAGGGACAGGGGCCCGAGCAGTACTTC
CATSEGQGPEQYF
>-|-|TRBV7-2|16|TRBJ2-2
TGTGCCAGCAGCCCCCCCCACGGCGGGCGTGGCGGGGAGCTGTTTTTT
CASSPPHGGRGGELFF
>TRBD1|-|TRBV30|12|TRBJ2-7
TGTGCCTGGGCAACAGGGGGCGACGAGCAGTACTTC
CAWATGGDEQYF
>-|-|TRBV28|14|TRBJ1-2
TGTGCCAGCAGTTTGAGGGCTATAAACTATGGCTACACCTTC
CASSLRAINYGYTF
>-|-|TRBV5-4|16|TRBJ2-1
TGTGCCAGCAGCCCGCGGGGCGGGGACTCCTACAATGAGCAGTTCTTC
CASSPRGGDSYNEQFF
>-|-|TRBV19|15|TRBJ1-1
TGTGCCAGTAGTTTCGCCAGGGGTTTGAACACTGAAGCTTTCTTT
CASSFARGLNTEAFF
>TRBD2|-|TRBV2|17|TRBJ2-6
TGTGCCAGCAGTGTTGACGGGGGGTGGGCCGGGGCCAACGTCCTGACTTTC
CASSVDGGWAGANVLTF
>-|-|TRBV9|15|TRBJ2-5
TGTGCCAGTAGCCTCCGGGGGACGATAGGGGAGACCCAGTACTTC
CASSLRGTIGETQYF
>TRBD1|-|TRBV29-1|13|TRBJ1-1
TGCAGCGTTAACAGGGGCATGAACACTGAAGCTTTCTTT
CSVNRGMNTEAFF
>TRBD1|-|TRBV6-5|13|TRBJ2-1
TGTGCCAGCAGGCCACAGGGGGTAGGTGAGCAGTTCTTC
CASRPQGVGEQFF
>-|-|TRBV5-4|15|TRBJ2-6
TGTGCCAGCAGCTTAGACAGCTCTGGGGCCAACGTCCTGACTTTC
CASSLDSSGANVLTF
>-|-|TRBV27|14|TRBJ2-7
TGTGCCAGCAGTTTATCACGACAGACCTACGAGCAGTACTTC
CASSLSRQTYEQYF
>TRBD1|-|TRBV18|16|TRBJ2-7
TGTGCCAGCTCACCAGGAGAAGGGGGCGCCGGGAACGAGCAGTACTTC
CASSPGEGGAGNEQYF
>-|-|TRBV28|15|TRBJ1-4
TGTGCCAGCAGTTCCCACCGGGGAGGGAATGAAAAACTGTTTTTT
CASSSHRGGNEKLFF
>TRBD1|-|TRBV28|15|TRBJ1-1
TGTGCCAGCAGTCAATGGACAGGGGCGAACACTGAAGCTTTCTTT
CASSQWTGANTEAFF
>-|-|TRBV3-1/TRBV3-2|16|TRBJ2-3
TGTGCCAGCAGCCAGACCGGTAGCACTAGCACAGATACGCAGTATTTT
CASSQTGSTSTDTQYF